Listed below are T cell receptor beta chains from one sample, sequenced in a study of T cells after yellow fever vaccination. From the 5' RACE reads, TCRdb called clonotypes with MiXCR, one entry per CDR3 protein. The table lists roughly 350,000 distinct CDR3 sequences, roughly 4% of them singletons. Sequenced material: PBMCs, taken 5 days after the yellow fever booster vaccination. These receptors all stem from a man aged 18 to 29 who received the YFV17D yellow fever vaccine. Each CDR3 is given with its conserved first and last residue. The D gene is left open where the match is weak. Where a row states a size, it is once, few, many or the class of an expanded clone; other rows omit it.

J: TRBJ2-3; size: many; V: TRBV7-6; D: TRBD1; DNA: TGTGCCAGCAGCCCACACGGACCGGGACAGAGCACAGATACGCAGTATTTT; CDR3: CASSPHGPGQSTDTQYF
J: TRBJ2-5; size: -; V: TRBV15; D: -; DNA: TGTGCCACCAGCAGAGATCCGGGACTCCAAGAGACCCAGTACTTC; CDR3: CATSRDPGLQETQYF
J: TRBJ2-3; size: -; V: TRBV20-1; D: -; DNA: TGCAGTCTTTCTATAGCGAGTCAGGGTACGCAGTATTTT; CDR3: CSLSIASQGTQYF
J: TRBJ2-3; size: -; V: TRBV7-2; D: TRBD1; DNA: TGTGCCAGCAGACAAGACAGGGTTGATACGCAGTATTTT; CDR3: CASRQDRVDTQYF
J: TRBJ2-7; size: -; V: TRBV6-5; D: -; DNA: TGTGCCAGCACCCGTTTGTCCTACGAGCAGTACTTC; CDR3: CASTRLSYEQYF
J: TRBJ2-2; size: -; V: TRBV5-1; D: TRBD2; DNA: TGCGCCAGCAGCGCCCCCCTTGTTGGGACTAGCGCCGGGGAGCTGTTTTTT; CDR3: CASSAPLVGTSAGELFF
J: TRBJ1-1; size: few; V: TRBV13; D: TRBD1; DNA: TGTGCCAGCAGCCCCACCGGACAGGCGGAAGCTTTCTTT; CDR3: CASSPTGQAEAFF
J: TRBJ2-3; size: many; V: TRBV4-1; D: TRBD1; DNA: TGCGCCAGCAGCCACCACGGGACAGTCATAGATACGCAGTATTTT; CDR3: CASSHHGTVIDTQYF
J: TRBJ2-1; size: few; V: TRBV20-1; D: TRBD2; DNA: TGCAGTGCTACCGCAGCGGGGGTAAATGAGCAGTTCTTC; CDR3: CSATAAGVNEQFF
J: TRBJ1-1; size: many; V: TRBV6-2/TRBV6-3; D: -; DNA: TGTGCCAGCACAAGATCCACTGAAGCTTTCTTT; CDR3: CASTRSTEAFF
J: TRBJ2-3; size: -; V: TRBV7-3; D: TRBD2; DNA: TGTGCCAGCAGCTCCGTGTCCCTTCTAGCGGGGGGTGTGAAAGCAGATACGCAGTATTTT; CDR3: CASSSVSLLAGGVKADTQYF
J: TRBJ2-1; size: few; V: TRBV6-5; D: TRBD1; DNA: TGTGCCAGCAGTTCCCCCGGGACAGGGAGTGTTAAGGAGCAGTTCTTC; CDR3: CASSSPGTGSVKEQFF
J: TRBJ2-2; size: few; V: TRBV20-1; D: -; DNA: TGCAGTGCTAGACCTCGCTCTAACACCGGGGAGCTGTTTTTT; CDR3: CSARPRSNTGELFF
J: TRBJ2-7; size: -; V: TRBV28; D: TRBD1; DNA: TGTGCCACGATACCGGGACAGGGCTCCTACGAGCAGTACTTC; CDR3: CATIPGQGSYEQYF
J: TRBJ1-2; size: many; V: TRBV7-3; D: -; DNA: TGTGCCAGCAGTTCCGACAGGAACAGTGGCTACACCTTC; CDR3: CASSSDRNSGYTF
J: TRBJ2-1; size: many; V: TRBV20-1; D: -; DNA: TGCAGTGCGAGCGATGGCAATGAGCAGTTCTTC; CDR3: CSASDGNEQFF
J: TRBJ1-1; size: many; V: TRBV7-9; D: -; DNA: TGTGCCAGCAGCTTAGAGCCGGAGAACACTGAAGCTTTCTTT; CDR3: CASSLEPENTEAFF
J: TRBJ2-6; size: few; V: TRBV5-6; D: -; DNA: TGTGCCAGCAGCTTGGTGCACTTCTCTGGGGCCAACGTCCTGACTTTC; CDR3: CASSLVHFSGANVLTF
J: TRBJ2-5; size: many; V: TRBV7-9; D: -; DNA: TGTGCCAGCAGTATGGGAGAGACCCAGTACTTC; CDR3: CASSMGETQYF
J: TRBJ2-3; size: -; V: TRBV6-5; D: TRBD1; DNA: TGTGCCAGCAGTTACGAGGGACAGGCCACAGATACGCAGTATTTT; CDR3: CASSYEGQATDTQYF
J: TRBJ2-7; size: many; V: TRBV20-1; D: -; DNA: TGCAGTGCCAGGCGCAGGGCGAGGGACGAGCAGTACTTC; CDR3: CSARRRARDEQYF
J: TRBJ2-6; size: -; V: TRBV6-5; D: TRBD1; DNA: TGTGCCAGCAGTTACGGGACAGGGGCTGGGGCCAACGTCCTGACTTTC; CDR3: CASSYGTGAGANVLTF
J: TRBJ1-1; size: -; V: TRBV5-1; D: -; DNA: TGCGCCAGCAGCCCGACCGACGTCCGCACTGAAGCTTTCTTT; CDR3: CASSPTDVRTEAFF
J: TRBJ1-6; size: -; V: TRBV19; D: -; DNA: TGTGCCAGTACGGCCAACTCCTATAATTCACCCCTCCACTTT; CDR3: CASTANSYNSPLHF
J: TRBJ2-2; size: -; V: TRBV4-3; D: -; DNA: TGCGCCAGCAGCCCTAGATCCGGGGACATGAGGGCCGGGGAGCTGTTTTTT; CDR3: CASSPRSGDMRAGELFF
J: TRBJ1-1; size: -; V: TRBV4-3; D: TRBD1; DNA: TGCGCCAGCAGCCTATCGGGGACAGGGGAGACTGAAGCTTTCTTT; CDR3: CASSLSGTGETEAFF
J: TRBJ1-4; size: few; V: TRBV12-3/TRBV12-4; D: -; DNA: TGTGCCAGCAGTTTACCTAGGGCTAATGAAAAACTGTTTTTT; CDR3: CASSLPRANEKLFF
J: TRBJ1-5; size: -; V: TRBV12-3/TRBV12-4; D: -; DNA: TGTGCCAGCAGTTTAGTTGCTGCCGGTAGCAATCAGCCCCAGCATTTT; CDR3: CASSLVAAGSNQPQHF
J: TRBJ2-7; size: few; V: TRBV7-8; D: -; DNA: TGTGCCAGCAGCGTGGGGGGACGGTCCTACGAGCAGTACTTC; CDR3: CASSVGGRSYEQYF
J: TRBJ2-7; size: few; V: TRBV5-1; D: -; DNA: TGCGCCAGCAGCTCGAACCGAGCCCACTTCGACGAGCAGTACTTC; CDR3: CASSSNRAHFDEQYF
J: TRBJ2-2; size: many; V: TRBV20-1; D: -; DNA: TGCAGTGCTCAGCACCGGGAAGTCACCGGGGAGCTGTTTTTT; CDR3: CSAQHREVTGELFF
J: TRBJ1-1; size: many; V: TRBV5-8; D: -; DNA: TGTGCCAGCAGCTTGGAGCCCGGGAACACTGAAGCTTTCTTT; CDR3: CASSLEPGNTEAFF
J: TRBJ1-4; size: -; V: TRBV7-9; D: -; DNA: TGTGCCAGCAGCTCCTCAGGGAGTGAAAAACTGTTTTTT; CDR3: CASSSSGSEKLFF
J: TRBJ1-2; size: many; V: TRBV12-3/TRBV12-4; D: -; DNA: TGTGCCAGCAGTCCTGTCCCGGGAAAAATTAACTATGGCTACACCTTC; CDR3: CASSPVPGKINYGYTF
J: TRBJ2-3; size: -; V: TRBV27; D: TRBD2; DNA: TGTGCCAGCTATGGGGCGGGGGGCCCGACAGATACGCAGTATTTT; CDR3: CASYGAGGPTDTQYF
J: TRBJ1-4; size: -; V: TRBV4-1; D: -; DNA: TGCGCCAGCAACGAGGGGGTCGGGCAGTTCTATGAAAAACTGTTTTTT; CDR3: CASNEGVGQFYEKLFF
J: TRBJ2-5; size: few; V: TRBV12-3/TRBV12-4; D: -; DNA: TGTGCCAGCAGTTTATGGGGGGCTAGAGAGACCCAGTACTTC; CDR3: CASSLWGARETQYF
J: TRBJ1-2; size: few; V: TRBV9; D: TRBD1; DNA: TGTGCCAGCAGCTCCCTGACAGGGTTCGGCGGCTACACCTTC; CDR3: CASSSLTGFGGYTF
J: TRBJ1-5; size: -; V: TRBV6-2/TRBV6-3; D: -; DNA: TGTGCCAGCAGGACCGGGGATGCGGATCGCTTCATATGGCCCCAGCATTTT; CDR3: CASRTGDADRFIWPQHF
J: TRBJ2-3; size: -; V: TRBV7-2; D: TRBD2; DNA: TGTGCCAGCAGCCCCCGACTAGCGGGGGCCCGCACAGATACGCAGTATTTT; CDR3: CASSPRLAGARTDTQYF
J: TRBJ2-2; size: many; V: TRBV7-2; D: -; DNA: TGTGCCAGCAGCTTCACGAACACCGGGGAGCTGTTTTTT; CDR3: CASSFTNTGELFF
J: TRBJ1-2; size: few; V: TRBV4-1; D: -; DNA: TGCGCCAGCAGCCAAGCCCGGGTGCACTACTATGGCTACACCTTC; CDR3: CASSQARVHYYGYTF
J: TRBJ2-2; size: many; V: TRBV4-2; D: -; DNA: TGTGCCAGCAGCCAAGAGGCAGGGGCCAACACCGGGGAGCTGTTTTTT; CDR3: CASSQEAGANTGELFF
J: TRBJ2-5; size: -; V: TRBV12-3/TRBV12-4; D: -; DNA: TGTGCCAGCAGTACGAGCGGGACCAGGGGAGAGACCCAGTACTTC; CDR3: CASSTSGTRGETQYF
J: TRBJ2-1; size: -; V: TRBV12-3/TRBV12-4; D: TRBD2; DNA: TGTGCCAGCGGGGACGGGGGGGCTTACAATGAGCAGTTCTTC; CDR3: CASGDGGAYNEQFF
J: TRBJ1-2; size: many; V: TRBV7-9; D: TRBD1; DNA: TGCGCCAGCAGCCCCGGACAGGGACGGGGCTACACCTTC; CDR3: CASSPGQGRGYTF
J: TRBJ2-1; size: few; V: TRBV24-1; D: TRBD2; DNA: TGTGCCACCAGTGAGCCTAGCGGGGGCTACAATGAGCAGTTCTTC; CDR3: CATSEPSGGYNEQFF
J: TRBJ1-5; size: few; V: TRBV7-2; D: -; DNA: TGTGCCAGCAGCTGGTACCTGGGGGGCAGCAATCAGCCCCAGCATTTT; CDR3: CASSWYLGGSNQPQHF
J: TRBJ2-7; size: few; V: TRBV3-1; D: -; DNA: TGTGCCAGCAGCCAAGAAGGTCGGCAGGAGCAGTACTTC; CDR3: CASSQEGRQEQYF
J: TRBJ2-1; size: -; V: TRBV5-4; D: -; DNA: TGTGCCAGCAGCTTACAACGCTCCCACCCTCTTCTTGAGCAGTTCTTC; CDR3: CASSLQRSHPLLEQFF
J: TRBJ2-1; size: many; V: TRBV4-3; D: -; DNA: TGCGCCAGCAGCCAAGATCTGGGTGTTGCAGGACGAGGGAACAATGAGCAGTTCTTC; CDR3: CASSQDLGVAGRGNNEQFF
J: TRBJ2-3; size: few; V: TRBV5-6; D: TRBD2; DNA: TGTGCCAGCAGCTTGTCCAGCGGGGCAGATACGCAGTATTTT; CDR3: CASSLSSGADTQYF
J: TRBJ2-6; size: few; V: TRBV27; D: -; DNA: TGTGCCAGCAGTCCGAGACAGGTCTCTGGGGCCAACGTCCTGACTTTC; CDR3: CASSPRQVSGANVLTF
J: TRBJ2-7; size: -; V: TRBV3-1; D: -; DNA: TGTGCCAGCAGCCAAGAGCTACACTACGAGCAGTACTTC; CDR3: CASSQELHYEQYF
J: TRBJ2-5; size: few; V: TRBV7-9; D: TRBD2; DNA: TGTGCCAGCAGCTCCTTAGCGGGGGGGCGCGAAGAGACCCAGTACTTC; CDR3: CASSSLAGGREETQYF
J: TRBJ2-2; size: many; V: TRBV10-1; D: -; DNA: TGCGCCAGCAGTGTAAAGGGGCTGGACGGGGAGCTGTTTTTT; CDR3: CASSVKGLDGELFF
J: TRBJ1-5; size: few; V: TRBV25-1; D: -; DNA: TGTGCCAGCAGTGAACGCGGGTCCGACAATCAGCCCCAGCATTTT; CDR3: CASSERGSDNQPQHF
J: TRBJ2-7; size: few; V: TRBV27; D: TRBD1; DNA: TGTGCCAGCAGTTTGGGTCGCAGGGGGCACAACGAGCAGTACTTC; CDR3: CASSLGRRGHNEQYF
J: TRBJ1-5; size: -; V: TRBV29-1; D: -; DNA: TGCAGCGTCGGACAGCATGGGGATCAGCCCCAGCATTTT; CDR3: CSVGQHGDQPQHF
J: TRBJ1-1; size: many; V: TRBV7-2; D: -; DNA: TGTGCCAGCAGCCCTGGATACACGGCCTATATGAACACTGAAGCTTTCTTT; CDR3: CASSPGYTAYMNTEAFF